A single sample gave rise to the 30 T cell receptor beta chains below, sequenced in a study of T cells in Graves' hyperthyroidism and ophthalmopathy. It was RNA transcripts that yielded the amplified TCR beta CDR3 regions. During a first-round RT-PCR of the TCR CDR3, the HTBI primer set was used. MiXCR, run by TCRdb on the multiplex PCR reads, gives a single entry per CDR3 protein. The profile covers around 300,000 distinct CDR3 sequences, with roughly 22% appearing a single time and 64% taken by the ten largest. Source material: blood. The origin of the receptors is a man aged 25 to 40 with Graves' ophthalmopathy.

This chain links TRBV15 with TRBJ2-3, with 12 nucleotides matching TRBD1. V shed 8 bases and J 0 bases; nucleotides not matched to a gene: 15. The length of the CDR3 is 19 residues. Germline V gene data show CDR1 as LNHNV and CDR2 as YYDKDF (reference sequence). The CDR3 DNA sequence: TGTGCCACCCGCACCGGGACAGGGGGCCTAGCGACTAGCACAGATACGCAGTATTTT. Translating gives CATRTGTGGLATSTDTQYF.

This clonotype was counted many times. This chain joins TRBV4-1 and TRBJ1-2; D is unresolved. This CDR3 spans 13 amino acids. In germline, CDR1 is MGHRA, CDR2 YSYEKL. V gave up 4 bases and J gave up 1 base, with 7 bases separating them. CDR3 in DNA: TGCGCCAGCAGCCCCAGAAATAACTATGGCTACACCTTC. Translating gives CASSPRNNYGYTF.

This chain connects TRBV15 to TRBJ2-1; D possibly matches TRBD1 or TRBD2 (5 bases each). Trimming removed 1 base from V and 7 bases from J, with 20 bases in between. The CDR3 consists of 17 residues. Germline CDR1 is LNHNV and CDR2 is YYDKDF (reference sequence). The CDR3 nucleotides are TGTGCCACCAGCAGAGGGCCGGGACCTAAGGTTTGGAATGAGCAGTTCTTC. It yields the protein CATSRGPGPKVWNEQFF.

This clonotype has only one observation. A much larger clone lies a single base off, so this may be a read error. The chain links TRBV11-1 to TRBJ2-1, with unresolved D. The CDR3 runs to 13 residues. The germline gives CDR1 SGHAT, CDR2 FQDESV (reference sequence). The V end lost 7 bases, the J end lost 0 bases, and 7 bases lay between the germline ends. This chain's CDR3 is CASKVSSYNEQFF. For the CDR3, the DNA is TGTGCCAGCAAAGTAAGCTCCTACAATGAGCAGTTCTTC. Full variable domain (rest looked up from reference TRBV11-1 and TRBJ2-1): EAEVAQSPRYKITEKSQAVAFWCDPISGHATLYWYRQILGQGPELLVQFQDESVVDDSQLPKDRFSAERLKGVDSTLKIQPAELGDSAMYLCASKVSSYNEQFFGPGTRLTVL.

The V and J genes are TRBV28 and TRBJ2-5, with 11 bases matching TRBD2. This CDR3 spans 16 amino acids. The germline V gene has CDR1 MDHEN and CDR2 SYDVKM. J was trimmed by 2 bases and V by 5 bases; bases with no gene match: 7. CDR3 in DNA: TGTGCCAGCAGTGAAGGCCGACTAGCGGGGCAAGAGACCCAGTACTTC. Its translation is CASSEGRLAGQETQYF.

CDR3 protein: CASSFAAGTRGETQYF. In nucleotides, the CDR3 is TGTGCCAGCAGTTTCGCCGCGGGGACTAGAGGAGAGACCCAGTACTTC. The V gene is TRBV27, the J gene TRBJ2-5, with TRBD2 matching 8 bases. Germline V gene lookup returns CDR1 MNHEY and CDR2 SMNVEV (reference sequence). The J segment lost 4 bases and the V segment lost 3 bases, leaving 10 bases of the junction unmatched. CDR3 length: 16 residues.

This clonotype was seen a handful of times. This chain connects TRBV5-4 to TRBJ2-5; 8 nucleotides match TRBD2. Germline V lookup: CDR1 SGHNT, CDR2 YYREEE (reference sequence). Unmatched junction bases numbered 10, after V lost 5 bases and J lost 1 base. The CDR3 is 16 amino acids. The CDR3 spells CASSFGLADPQETQYF. In nucleotides, the CDR3 is TGTGCCAGCAGTTTTGGACTAGCAGATCCCCAAGAGACCCAGTACTTC.

The J gene is TRBJ2-3, the V gene TRBV7-9; 9 bases line up with TRBD2. The CDR3 has 14 residues. J gave up 5 bases and V 5 bases, and 5 bases lay outside the gene matches. The V gene's germline CDR1 is SEHNR and CDR2 FQNEAQ (reference sequence). The CDR3 bases are TGTGCCAGCAGCCCTAGCGGGACTGTAGATACGCAGTATTTT. Its translation is CASSPSGTVDTQYF.

The chain uses TRBV7-8 and TRBJ2-7, with 16 bases aligning to TRBD2. J gave up 1 base and V 5 bases, and 8 bases lay outside the gene matches. Germline V lookup: CDR1 SGHVS, CDR2 FQNEAQ. The CDR3 sequence is 18 residues long. The CDR3: CASSTGLAGGLVSYEQYF. The CDR3 nucleotides read TGTGCCAGCAGCACGGGACTAGCGGGAGGGCTAGTTTCCTACGAGCAGTACTTC. The entire variable domain, with the rest obtained from reference TRBV7-8 and TRBJ2-7, is as follows: GAGVSQSPRYKVAKRGQDVALRCDPISGHVSLFWYQQALGQGPEFLTYFQNEAQLDKSGLPSDRFFAERPEGSVSTLKIQRTQQEDSAVYLCASSTGLAGGLVSYEQYFGPGTRLTVT.

The chain has TRBV20-1 and TRBJ1-1; D gene uncertain. V lost 4 bases to trimming and J lost 2 bases, with 11 bases between them. The CDR3 spans 13 residues. Germline values: CDR1 DFQATT, CDR2 SNEGSKA (reference sequence). CDR3 amino acids: CSAMSTLNTEAFF. CDR3 nucleotide sequence: TGCAGTGCTATGAGCACACTAAACACTGAAGCTTTCTTT.

The V call is TRBV7-2, the J call TRBJ1-1, with TRBD1 matching 8 bases. CDR3 length: 11 amino acids. J lost 11 bases, V lost 5 bases, and 4 bases had no gene match. CDR1 is SGHTA, CDR2 FQGNSA, per germline. CDR3 protein: CASSADRVAFF. CDR3 nucleotides: TGTGCCAGCAGCGCGGACAGGGTGGCTTTCTTT. Variable domain in full (rest from reference TRBV7-2 and TRBJ1-1): GAGVSQSPSNKVTEKGKDVELRCDPISGHTALYWYRQSLGQGLEFLIYFQGNSAPDKSGLPSDRFSAERTGGSVSTLTIQRTQQEDSAVYLCASSADRVAFFGQGTRLTVV.

Note on this clonotype: Since no conserved phenylalanine or tryptophan closes the CDR3, a read error is the likely cause. J is TRBJ2-2 and V is TRBV27; TRBD2 agrees at 15 bases. Germline CDR1 is MNHEY and CDR2 is SMNVEV (reference sequence). The V segment lost 10 bases and the J segment 3 bases; nucleotides outside the gene matches: 6. CDR3 size: 16 residues. As DNA, the CDR3 is TGTGCCACCAGGACTAGCGGGAGGGCTGACACCGGGGAGCTGTTTTCT. It is translated as CATRTSGRADTGELFS.

This rearrangement joins TRBV30 to TRBJ2-1, with TRBD2 matching over 11 bases. CDR3 length: 17 amino acids. V lost 3 bases, J lost 3 bases, and 10 bases stayed unmatched. Germline V CDR1 and CDR2: GTSNPN, SVGIG (reference sequence). The CDR3, as DNA: TGTGCCTGGAGGGGGCTAGCGGGAGGAAGGAGCTACAATGAGCAGTTCTTC. Its translation: CAWRGLAGGRSYNEQFF.

This clonotype was seen many times. This sequence joins TRBV11-2 and TRBJ1-5, with D unresolved. CDR1 is SGHAT and CDR2 is FQNNGV in the germline V gene. Trimming took off 5 bases at V and 3 bases at J, with 8 bases between the two ends. This CDR3 contains 13 residues. The CDR3 is CASSTSVNQPQHF. The CDR3, as DNA: TGTGCCAGCAGCACTAGTGTCAATCAGCCCCAGCATTTT.

V is TRBV7-8 and J is TRBJ2-4; TRBD1 agrees at 10 bases. Germline CDR1 and CDR2: SGHVS and FQNEAQ. Losses at the gene ends were 1 base for V and 3 bases for J; bases not matched to a gene: 21. The CDR3 length is 22 residues. The CDR3 loop is CASSLEILRWDRGWEFKNIQYF. CDR3 in DNA: TGTGCCAGCAGCTTAGAAATTCTCCGTTGGGACAGGGGTTGGGAATTCAAAAACATTCAGTACTTC.

This clonotype showed up many times. This chain uses TRBV28 with TRBJ1-1; TRBD1 matches 8 bases. In germline, CDR1 is MDHEN, CDR2 SYDVKM. This CDR3 is 16 amino acids long. Trimming cost V 5 bases and J 1 base; bases outside gene matches: 9. The CDR3 DNA follows: TGTGCCAGCAGTCCATCCGGGACAGGCAAGAACACTGAAGCTTTCTTT. It is translated as CASSPSGTGKNTEAFF. Complete variable domain (other parts from reference TRBV28 and TRBJ1-1): DVKVTQSSRYLVKRTGEKVFLECVQDMDHENMFWYRQDPGLGLRLIYFSYDVKMKEKGDIPEGYSVSREKKERFSLILESASTNQTSMYLCASSPSGTGKNTEAFFGQGTRLTVV.

Points on this clonotype: The junction does not match germline at one end; this may be a read error. The chain uses TRBV7-2 and TRBJ2-2, with 8 bases fitting TRBD2. The length of the CDR3 is 18 residues. Germline-derived CDR1 and CDR2 are SGHTA and FQGNSA. In DNA form, the CDR3 reads TGTGCCAGCAGCCCCCGGGTAGCGGGATCCCTGAACACCGGGGAGCTGTATTTT. It specifies CASSPRVAGSLNTGELYF.

This clonotype was seen ten or more times. The chain is built from TRBV2 and TRBJ2-3, with D perhaps TRBD2 (5 bases). The germline V gene has CDR1 SNHLY and CDR2 FYNNEI. This CDR3 contains 15 residues. V shed 4 bases and J shed 6 bases, with 17 bases lying between them. CDR3: CASSGQRNGRDTQYF. DNA of the CDR3: TGTGCCAGCAGTGGCCAGCGGAACGGTCGGGATACGCAGTATTTT.

This clonotype has more than one count but fewer than ten. The rearrangement links TRBV4-1 to TRBJ2-7; D gene ambiguous. V lost 1 base and J 3 bases, leaving 13 bases between the germline ends. CDR1 is MGHRA and CDR2 is YSYEKL in the germline V gene. The CDR3 is 15 residues long. The CDR3 coding sequence is TGCGCCAGCAGCCAAGTTGAGGTGGACGGCTACGAGCAGTACTTC. Protein sequence: CASSQVEVDGYEQYF.

The chain combines TRBV19 with TRBJ2-7, with 10 bases aligning to TRBD2. Germline loops: CDR1 LNHDA, CDR2 SQIVND (reference sequence). J was trimmed by 3 bases and V by 3 bases; bases with no gene match: 5. CDR3 length equals 15 residues. The CDR3 spells CASSMELAGDYEQYF. The CDR3 coding sequence is TGTGCCAGTAGTATGGAGCTAGCGGGGGACTACGAGCAGTACTTC.

The genes are TRBV20-1 and TRBJ2-1; 14 bases are a match to TRBD2. The germline gives CDR1 DFQATT, CDR2 SNEGSKA (reference sequence). V trimming: 2 bases; J trimming: 6 bases; junction bases outside the gene matches: 9. The CDR3 is 17 residues long. CDR3 region: CSARKRLAGGNVNEQFF. CDR3 DNA sequence: TGCAGTGCTAGAAAACGACTAGCGGGAGGGAATGTCAATGAGCAGTTCTTC.

This clonotype was counted many times. J is TRBJ2-7 and V is TRBV11-1, with 11 bases identical to TRBD2. Germline trimming cut 3 bases from V and 4 bases from J; bases unmatched to any gene: 5. CDR1 is SGHAT, CDR2 FQDESV, per germline (reference sequence). The CDR3 is 15 amino acids. This CDR3 reads CASSFLRTSGYEQYF. The CDR3 DNA is TGTGCCAGCAGCTTCCTTCGGACTAGCGGGTACGAGCAGTACTTC.

The chain couples TRBV28 to TRBJ2-7; 9 bases agree with TRBD1. Germline V gives CDR1 MDHEN, CDR2 SYDVKM. This CDR3 is 16 amino acids long. J lost 5 bases, V lost 7 bases, and 15 bases had no gene match. The CDR3 protein is CASTAASGTGKDEQYF. The CDR3 DNA is TGTGCCAGCACCGCTGCCTCCGGGACAGGGAAAGACGAGCAGTACTTC. Looking up the rest from reference TRBV28 and TRBJ2-7 gives the full variable domain: DVKVTQSSRYLVKRTGEKVFLECVQDMDHENMFWYRQDPGLGLRLIYFSYDVKMKEKGDIPEGYSVSREKKERFSLILESASTNQTSMYLCASTAASGTGKDEQYFGPGTRLTVT.

This clonotype turned up a few times. The chain links TRBV4-1 to TRBJ1-2; perhaps TRBD1 as D (6 bases). Germline V gene lookup returns CDR1 MGHRA and CDR2 YSYEKL. V was cut by 0 bases and J by 4 bases, with 9 bases left in between. There are 14 residues in the CDR3. Here the CDR3 reads CASSQEDRTYGYTF. The CDR3 DNA reads TGCGCCAGCAGCCAAGAAGACAGGACCTATGGCTACACCTTC.

The rearrangement joins TRBV6-1 to TRBJ1-3; D may be TRBD1 (5 bases). V shed 7 bases and J shed 0 bases, with 22 bases lying between them. CDR3 length: 18 amino acids. Per the germline V gene, CDR1 is MNHNS and CDR2 is SASEGT. CDR3 amino acids: CASIDSADRSFSGNTIYF. The CDR3 coding sequence is TGTGCCAGCATCGACTCGGCCGACAGATCCTTCTCTGGAAACACCATATATTTT.

V gene TRBV5-6 combines with J gene TRBJ2-1; D unclear. The CDR3 loop spans 16 amino acids. Germline-derived CDR1 and CDR2 are SGHDT and YYEEEE. V shed 1 base and J shed 2 bases, with 13 bases lying between them. The CDR3 sequence: CASSLKPRAAYNEQFF. The DNA for the CDR3 is TGTGCCAGCAGCTTGAAGCCGCGAGCCGCCTACAATGAGCAGTTCTTC.

The chain has TRBV5-1 and TRBJ2-7, with 7 bases fitting TRBD1. Germline trimming cut 3 bases from V and 3 bases from J; bases unmatched to any gene: 12. Germline V gene data show CDR1 as SGHRS and CDR2 as YFSETQ. There are 16 residues in the CDR3. The CDR3 sequence: CASSSTGANRGYEQYF. The CDR3 DNA sequence: TGCGCCAGCAGCTCAACAGGGGCGAATAGGGGCTACGAGCAGTACTTC. Supplemented by reference TRBV5-1 and TRBJ2-7, the full variable domain reads KAGVTQTPRYLIKTRGQQVTLSCSPISGHRSVSWYQQTPGQGLQFLFEYFSETQRNKGNFPGRFSGRQFSNSRSEMNVSTLELGDSALYLCASSSTGANRGYEQYFGPGTRLTVT.

The V call is TRBV18, the J call TRBJ2-5; 8 nucleotides agree with TRBD1. The V segment lost 4 bases and the J segment 4 bases; nucleotides outside the gene matches: 8. The CDR3 has 15 amino acids. Germline V gene sequence: CDR1 KGHSH, CDR2 LQKENI. CDR3 bases: TGTGCCAGCTCACTACTTGCAGGGGGCGGAGAGACCCAGTACTTC. It is translated as CASSLLAGGGETQYF.

This clonotype occurred a few times. V gene TRBV14 combines with J gene TRBJ2-2; D not certain. The V end was cut by 6 bases, the J end by 5 bases, with 10 bases between. This CDR3 comprises 13 residues. The germline CDR1 and CDR2 sequences are SGHDN and FVKESK. CDR3 sequence (DNA): TGTGCCAGCAGGATGCTATCTACCGGGGAGCTGTTTTTT. This gives the protein CASRMLSTGELFF. The full variable domain, with the rest looked up from reference TRBV14 and TRBJ2-2, is EAGVTQFPSHSVIEKGQTVTLRCDPISGHDNLYWYRRVMGKEIKFLLHFVKESKQDESGMPNNRFLAERTGGTYSTLKVQPAELEDSGVYFCASRMLSTGELFFGEGSRLTVL.

This clonotype was detected a few times. This chain joins TRBV24-1 and TRBJ2-3; 15 bases are shared with TRBD2. The V and J ends lost 4 bases and 6 bases, in that order; junction bases with no gene match: 13. CDR1 and CDR2 from the germline V gene are KGHDR and SFDVKD. The CDR3 extends over 19 amino acids. The CDR3 sequence: CATSDPAGLAGGPFDTQYF. DNA of the CDR3: TGTGCCACCAGTGACCCCGCCGGACTAGCGGGAGGGCCCTTCGATACGCAGTATTTT.